The 29 T cell receptor beta chains listed next were all sequenced from one sample in a study of blood T cell repertoires in COVID-19. Profiling relied on immunoSEQ multiplex PCR, and the TCRdb table lists in-frame clones only, not all of them. The sample consists of about 110,000 clones, roughly 70% of them appearing once. The specimen was peripheral blood. The receptors shown here come from a woman aged 40-49 years with acute or convalescent COVID-19.

This sequence joins TRBV7-2 and TRBJ2-5; 7 bases match TRBD2. Looked up from germline, CDR1 is SGHTA and CDR2 is FQGNSA. The length of the CDR3 is 15 residues. The J segment lost 7 bases and the V segment lost 2 bases, leaving 10 bases of the junction unmatched. CDR3 sequence reads: CASSLTWSGVGTQYF. The DNA for the CDR3 is TGTGCCAGCAGCTTAACCTGGAGCGGGGTTGGGACCCAGTACTTC.

The rearrangement joins TRBV27 to TRBJ2-3; 10 nucleotides align to TRBD2. V lost 11 bases to trimming and J lost 6 bases; unmatched junction nucleotides: 14. Germline loops: CDR1 MNHEY, CDR2 SMNVEV (reference sequence). This CDR3 region has 15 residues. Here the CDR3 reads CAAVGSGGAVDTQYF. The CDR3 bases are TGTGCCGCAGTGGGGAGCGGGGGGGCCGTGGATACGCAGTATTTT.

This clone has only a few counts. The chain is built from TRBV30 and TRBJ1-5; D not certain. Germline CDR1 GTSNPN, CDR2 SVGIG (reference sequence). The CDR3 contains 13 residues. V lost 4 bases, J lost 2 bases, and 9 bases lay in between. CDR3 nucleotides: TGTGCCTGGAACCTAAAAGGCAATCAGCCCCAGCATTTT. Amino acids: CAWNLKGNQPQHF.

The sample holds one count of this clone. The V and J genes are TRBV6-5 and TRBJ2-1; 10 nucleotides align to TRBD1. This CDR3 comprises 14 residues. The germline V gene encodes CDR1 MNHEY and CDR2 SVGAGI. The J segment lost 6 bases and the V segment lost 6 bases, leaving 5 bases of the junction unmatched. CDR3: CASRTGTGVNEQFF. DNA for the CDR3: TGTGCCAGCAGAACCGGGACAGGGGTCAATGAGCAGTTCTTC.

V is TRBV10-1 and J is TRBJ1-1, with D unclear. V dropped 3 bases and J dropped 0 bases, with 17 bases sitting between them. The CDR3 is 17 amino acids. Germline V lookup: CDR1 WNHNN, CDR2 SYGVQD (reference sequence). CDR3 bases: TGCGCCAGCAGTGATTATAGGGCGTCCGGGGTGAACACTGAAGCTTTCTTT. As protein: CASSDYRASGVNTEAFF.

The chain couples TRBV28 to TRBJ1-2; D remains unclear. Trimming left V 5 bases short and J 2 bases short, with 6 bases between. CDR3 size: 12 residues. Germline V gene data show CDR1 as MDHEN and CDR2 as SYDVKM. CDR3 amino acids: CASSTGNYGYTF. CDR3 nucleotide sequence: TGTGCCAGCAGTACGGGGAACTATGGCTACACCTTC.

The chain carries TRBV5-1 and TRBJ1-4; D possibly corresponds to TRBD1 (6 bases). Trimming removed 3 bases from V and 8 bases from J, with 14 bases in between. The CDR3 sequence is 14 residues long. Per the germline V gene, CDR1 is SGHRS and CDR2 is YFSETQ. The CDR3 loop is CASSSGTQGEKLFF. The CDR3 DNA reads as TGCGCCAGCAGCTCGGGAACCCAGGGGGAAAAACTGTTTTTT.

V gene TRBV7-9 combines with J gene TRBJ2-7, with TRBD1 identical over 10 bases. The CDR3 sequence is 13 residues long. Germline trimming cut 5 bases from V and 3 bases from J; bases unmatched to any gene: 1. Germline CDR1 and CDR2: SEHNR and FQNEAQ (reference sequence). The CDR3 region is CASSGTGVYEQYF. For the CDR3, the DNA is TGTGCCAGCAGCGGGACAGGGGTCTACGAGCAGTACTTC. Full variable domain (missing parts from reference TRBV7-9 and TRBJ2-7): DTGVSQNPRHKITKRGQNVTFRCDPISEHNRLYWYRQTLGQGPEFLTYFQNEAQLEKSRLLSDRFSAERPKGSFSTLEIQRTEQGDSAMYLCASSGTGVYEQYFGPGTRLTVT.

Points on this clone: Germline and junction disagree at one end, which may indicate a read error. The chain uses TRBV14 and TRBJ2-5, with 7 bases matching TRBD2. CDR1 and CDR2 (germline): SGHDN, FVKESK. This CDR3 contains 14 residues. The CDR3 protein is CASSQAGGQGTQYF. The CDR3 coding sequence is TGTGCCAGCAGCCAAGCGGGGGGTCAAGGGACCCAGTACTTC.

V usage is TRBV19 and J usage is TRBJ1-5; D uncertain. Trimming stripped 2 bases from V and 1 base from J, with 9 bases between. This CDR3 is 15 amino acids long. From germline, CDR1 is LNHDA and CDR2 SQIVND (reference sequence). CDR3 nucleotides: TGTGCCAGTAGTATAAACAGACGCAGCAATCAGCCCCAGCATTTT. It yields the protein CASSINRRSNQPQHF.

The chain carries TRBV6-2 or TRBV6-3 and TRBJ2-7, with D possibly matching TRBD2 (7 bases). The CDR3 has 14 amino acids. CDR1 MNHEY and CDR2 SVGEGT come from the germline V gene. V was pared by 2 bases and J by 7 bases, with 15 bases between. The chain's CDR3 is CASSYAGAYGEQYF. In nucleotides, the CDR3 is TGTGCCAGCAGTTACGCGGGGGCCTACGGAGAGCAGTACTTC.

The chain links TRBV9 to TRBJ2-3, with a possible D match to TRBD1 (6 bases). From germline, CDR1 is SGDLS and CDR2 YYNGEE. The CDR3 is 18 residues long. V lost 3 bases and J 0 bases, leaving 20 bases between the germline ends. The CDR3 DNA is TGTGCCAGCAGCGCAAGGGGGAGTTCTAGCCGAAGCACAGATACGCAGTATTTT. It yields the protein CASSARGSSSRSTDTQYF.

In its sample, this clone was seen once. The V gene is TRBV7-2, the J gene TRBJ2-1; D is perhaps TRBD2 (6 bases). This CDR3 is 15 amino acids long. CDR1 and CDR2 (germline): SGHTA, FQGNSA. With 3 bases removed from V and 7 bases from J, the gap between germline ends came to 16 bases. As DNA, the CDR3 is TGTGCCAGCAGCTTCTTTGCGGGGTCGGTGAATGAGCAGTTCTTC. Translation: CASSFFAGSVNEQFF. The entire variable domain, with the rest obtained from reference TRBV7-2 and TRBJ2-1, is as follows: GAGVSQSPSNKVTEKGKDVELRCDPISGHTALYWYRQSLGQGLEFLIYFQGNSAPDKSGLPSDRFSAERTGGSVSTLTIQRTQQEDSAVYLCASSFFAGSVNEQFFGPGTRLTVL.

This sequence joins TRBV18 and TRBJ1-5, with TRBD1 matching over 7 bases. The CDR3 spans 15 residues. Germline V CDR1 and CDR2: KGHSH, LQKENI. Germline trimming cut 3 bases from V and 6 bases from J; bases unmatched to any gene: 8. CDR3 protein: CASSPTTGSSQPQHF. The CDR3, as DNA: TGTGCCAGCTCACCTACGACAGGGTCTAGTCAGCCCCAGCATTTT.

J is TRBJ2-7 and V is TRBV19; D is possibly TRBD1 (5 bases). CDR1 and CDR2 from the germline V gene are LNHDA and SQIVND (reference sequence). Trimming removed 3 bases from V and 5 bases from J, with 14 bases in between. The CDR3 spans 14 residues. The CDR3 DNA follows: TGTGCCAGTAGTATCCGGCAGGGCCCCAACGAGCAGTACTTC. Translation gives CASSIRQGPNEQYF.

This sequence joins TRBV12-3 or TRBV12-4 and TRBJ2-7; TRBD2 might be the D (5 bases). There are 12 residues in the CDR3. Trimming took off 3 bases at V and 3 bases at J, with 6 bases between the two ends. Written as DNA, the CDR3 is TGTGCCAGCAGTTTCGCGGGCTACGAGCAGTACTTC. It translates to CASSFAGYEQYF.

The rearrangement links TRBV30 to TRBJ1-1, with a weak D call TRBD1 (6 bases). V gave up 4 bases and J gave up 4 bases, with 19 bases separating them. Germline loops: CDR1 GTSNPN, CDR2 SVGIG (reference sequence). The CDR3 contains 15 residues. CDR3 sequence reads: CAWTSFQGLGTEAFF. Here the CDR3 DNA reads TGTGCCTGGACGAGCTTTCAGGGGCTCGGCACTGAAGCTTTCTTT.

In its sample, this clone was seen a few times. The same CDR3 can be traced to other DNA sequences in this sample. V and J are TRBV5-4 and TRBJ2-7; the D is unclear. V lost 2 bases and J lost 0, with 6 bases in between. The CDR3 extends over 13 amino acids. Per germline, CDR1 SGHNT and CDR2 YYREEE (reference sequence). This CDR3 reads CASSLTGSYEQYF. The DNA of the CDR3 is TGTGCCAGCAGCTTAACGGGCTCCTACGAGCAGTACTTC.

This clone was recorded many times. V gene TRBV2 combines with J gene TRBJ1-5; TRBD1 aligns across 9 bases. CDR3 size: 15 residues. Germline V gene sequence: CDR1 SNHLY, CDR2 FYNNEI. V dropped 6 bases and J dropped 2; count of bases not matched to a gene: 5. The CDR3 DNA sequence: TGTGCCAGCAGAGCACAGGGGGCTGGCAATCAGCCCCAGCATTTT. Encoded protein: CASRAQGAGNQPQHF.

The gene calls are TRBV28 and TRBJ2-1, with 9 bases lining up with TRBD1. CDR3 length equals 16 residues. The trim removed 6 bases at V and 4 bases at J, leaving 10 bases unmatched. Germline V CDR1 and CDR2: MDHEN, SYDVKM. The CDR3, as DNA: TGTGCCAGCAGGTCCCGGACAGGGGCGATTTACAATGAGCAGTTCTTC. Protein product: CASRSRTGAIYNEQFF.

This clone occurred once. The DNA for the CDR3 is TGTGCCAGCAGCGTAGACGGGACAGGGGTAAAAGAGACCCAGTACTTC. It yields the protein CASSVDGTGVKETQYF. The chain links TRBV9 to TRBJ2-5; 10 bases map to TRBD1. The CDR3 spans 16 residues. In germline, CDR1 is SGDLS, CDR2 YYNGEE. Trimming cost V 0 bases and J 3 bases; bases outside gene matches: 5.

This clone was seen only a few times. The rearrangement uses TRBV11-3 and TRBJ2-1; 8 bases match TRBD1. V dropped 5 bases and J dropped 5; count of bases not matched to a gene: 11. Per germline, CDR1 SGHNT and CDR2 YENEEA. The CDR3 runs to 16 residues. CDR3 region: CASSTRDRNLNNEQFF. CDR3 sequence (DNA): TGTGCCAGCAGCACCCGGGACAGGAATTTAAACAATGAGCAGTTCTTC. The full variable domain, with the rest looked up from reference TRBV11-3 and TRBJ2-1, is EAGVVQSPRYKIIEKKQPVAFWCNPISGHNTLYWYLQNLGQGPELLIRYENEEAVDDSQLPKDRFSAERLKGVDSTLKIQPAELGDSAVYLCASSTRDRNLNNEQFFGPGTRLTVL.

This chain joins TRBV15 and TRBJ1-4; D ambiguous. Germline V lookup: CDR1 LNHNV, CDR2 YYDKDF (reference sequence). V was shortened by 1 base and J by 6 bases, with 9 bases between the two germline ends. This CDR3 is 14 amino acids long. The CDR3 here is CATSRGGIDEKLFF. The CDR3 region has the DNA TGTGCCACCAGCAGAGGAGGGATTGATGAAAAACTGTTTTTT.

The chain links TRBV7-2 to TRBJ2-1, with 9 bases matching TRBD2. The germline V gene encodes CDR1 SGHTA and CDR2 FQGNSA. This CDR3 has 17 residues. V shed 1 base, J shed 8 bases, and the junction held 12 bases outside the gene matches. The CDR3 DNA is TGTGCCAGCAGCTTAGTTTCGGGGCGGGGGGGCCGTGATGAGCAGTTCTTC. Encoded protein: CASSLVSGRGGRDEQFF.

The chain couples TRBV5-1 to TRBJ1-6, with 12 bases aligning to TRBD1. The ends lost 4 bases at V and 8 bases at J; junction bases unmatched: 7. Germline V lookup: CDR1 SGHRS, CDR2 YFSETQ. The CDR3 totals 16 residues. CDR3 DNA sequence: TGCGCCAGCAGCGCGGGACAGGGGGCGCGGGATTCACCCCTCCACTTT. This sequence encodes CASSAGQGARDSPLHF. Full variable domain (outside the CDR3, taken from reference TRBV5-1 and TRBJ1-6): KAGVTQTPRYLIKTRGQQVTLSCSPISGHRSVSWYQQTPGQGLQFLFEYFSETQRNKGNFPGRFSGRQFSNSRSEMNVSTLELGDSALYLCASSAGQGARDSPLHFGNGTRLTVT.

The chain is built from TRBV27 and TRBJ2-3, with TRBD2 as a possible D gene (6 bases). The CDR3 consists of 13 residues. Per germline, CDR1 MNHEY and CDR2 SMNVEV (reference sequence). V lost 6 bases and J lost 2, with 9 bases in between. CDR3 sequence: CASRRGPTDTQYF. In DNA form, the CDR3 reads TGTGCCAGCAGGCGGGGTCCCACAGATACGCAGTATTTT.

This chain joins TRBV19 and TRBJ1-2; 9 nucleotides line up with TRBD1. CDR3 length equals 13 residues. Germline V CDR1 and CDR2: LNHDA, SQIVND (reference sequence). Germline trimming cut 5 bases from V and 6 bases from J; bases unmatched to any gene: 4. The CDR3 nucleotides are TGTGCCAGTAGTGACAGGGGGTCGGATGGCTACACCTTC. This gives the protein CASSDRGSDGYTF.

This chain links TRBV15 with TRBJ2-3, with TRBD1 matching over 9 bases. The J segment lost 3 bases and the V segment lost 6 bases, leaving 10 bases of the junction unmatched. The CDR3 consists of 16 residues. Looked up from germline, CDR1 is LNHNV and CDR2 is YYDKDF (reference sequence). The CDR3 protein is CATRGGQGIGTDTQYF. CDR3 nucleotides: TGTGCCACCAGAGGCGGACAGGGGATAGGGACAGATACGCAGTATTTT.

This chain joins TRBV14 and TRBJ1-6, with D unresolved. CDR1 SGHDN and CDR2 FVKESK come from the germline V gene. Between the trimmed V and J ends, which lost 10 bases and 7 bases, there was a span of 11 bases. This CDR3 is 12 amino acids long. Here the CDR3 DNA reads TGTGCCACCGCCGCGGCGAATTCACCCCTCCACTTT. Its protein product is CATAAANSPLHF.